What follows are 13 T cell receptor beta chains derived from one specimen sequenced in a study of T cells in localized non-small cell lung cancer. The assay was immunoSEQ multiplex PCR, and TCRdb's table has in-frame clones only and misses some. This table holds about 2,500 clones, 35% to 40% found once. Sample: normal lung tissue next to the tumor, taken before any cancer treatment. The receptors were sampled from a male donor aged 60 or older with stage I lung adenocarcinoma.

This clone has just a few counts. The chain joins TRBV29-1 to TRBJ2-7, with 9 bases that match TRBD2. The CDR3 spans 16 residues. V lost 1 base to trimming and J lost 4 bases; unmatched junction nucleotides: 11. Germline V gives CDR1 SQVTM, CDR2 ANQGSEA. The CDR3 loop is CSVEGPSGANLYEQYF. The CDR3 DNA reads as TGCAGCGTTGAAGGACCTAGCGGGGCCAACCTATACGAGCAGTACTTC.

This clone showed up just a few times. V and J are TRBV28 and TRBJ1-3; unclear D gene. The length of the CDR3 is 14 residues. Per germline, CDR1 MDHEN and CDR2 SYDVKM. V lost 5 bases, J lost 4 bases, and 12 bases lay in between. The CDR3 DNA is TGTGCCAGCAGTACATCGGTCCTGGGAAACACCATATATTTT. This gives the protein CASSTSVLGNTIYF.

The chain is built from TRBV11-3 and TRBJ1-3, with D unclear. Trimming stripped 4 bases from V and 1 base from J, with 8 bases between. Germline CDR1 is SGHNT and CDR2 is YENEEA. This CDR3 spans 14 amino acids. The CDR3: CASSSSNSGNTIYF. Here the CDR3 DNA reads TGTGCCAGCAGCTCCTCAAATTCTGGAAACACCATATATTTT.

The chain recombines TRBV18 with TRBJ2-1; the match to TRBD2 covers 8 bases. Germline V lookup: CDR1 KGHSH, CDR2 LQKENI. V was clipped by 4 bases and J by 3 bases; unmatched bases: 11. The CDR3 extends over 17 amino acids. CDR3 DNA sequence: TGTGCCAGCTCACAGATTAGCGGGGCTCTGGACTACAATGAGCAGTTCTTC. Translation: CASSQISGALDYNEQFF.

The chain is built from TRBV6-7 and TRBJ2-2; D is undetermined. TRBV6-7 is an open reading frame whose function is uncertain. V lost 11 bases and J 1 base, leaving 5 bases between the germline ends. The CDR3 is 11 residues long. This chain's CDR3 is CAVGNTGELFF. The CDR3 nucleotides read TGTGCCGTTGGGAACACCGGGGAGCTGTTTTTT.

The table lists this clone with a count of one. J is TRBJ1-1 and V is TRBV23-1; maybe TRBD1 (6 bases). TRBV23-1 is recorded as an ORF, its role being uncertain. Trimming stripped 3 bases from V and 6 bases from J, with 14 bases between. This CDR3 comprises 14 residues. CDR3 nucleotides: TGCGCCAGCAGTCATAAAGGGGGTAGTCCTGAAGCTTTCTTT. Translation: CASSHKGGSPEAFF.

This chain links TRBV9 with TRBJ2-1, with 8 bases that match TRBD2. Germline assignment: CDR1 SGDLS and CDR2 YYNGEE. The J segment lost 6 bases and the V segment lost 5 bases, leaving 7 bases of the junction unmatched. This CDR3 has 14 amino acids. The CDR3, as DNA: TGTGCCAGCAGTGAACGAGCGGGAGTCAATGAGCAGTTCTTC. Protein: CASSERAGVNEQFF.

This clone was counted a few times. The V call is TRBV28, the J call TRBJ2-6; D unclear. Trimming stripped 1 base from V and 0 bases from J, with 10 bases between. Germline CDR1 and CDR2: MDHEN and SYDVKM. The CDR3 contains 17 residues. CDR3 residues: CASSLSPSNSGANVLTF. The CDR3 bases are TGTGCCAGCAGTTTATCACCCTCGAACTCTGGGGCCAACGTCCTGACTTTC.

Within the sample, this clone is medium-sized. V and J are TRBV11-3 and TRBJ2-1, with D hard to call. The V gene's germline CDR1 is SGHNT and CDR2 YENEEA. V was clipped by 4 bases and J by 6 bases, with 13 bases between them. The CDR3 consists of 14 residues. CDR3 sequence reads: CASSSGTSFNEQFF. Written as DNA, the CDR3 is TGTGCCAGCAGCTCCGGTACTTCGTTCAATGAGCAGTTCTTC.

By frequency in the sample, this clone is medium-sized (0.01 to 0.1%). The rearrangement joins TRBV11-3 to TRBJ2-1, with 12 nucleotides matching TRBD1. The germline V gene has CDR1 SGHNT and CDR2 YENEEA. V dropped 4 bases and J dropped 9; count of bases not matched to a gene: 10. The CDR3 is 16 amino acids. CDR3 amino acids: CASSSRRDRGQFEQFF. The CDR3 nucleotides are TGTGCCAGCAGCTCGCGCCGGGACAGGGGGCAATTTGAGCAGTTCTTC.

In DNA, the CDR3 is TGTGCCAGCAGCAGCCGGGACGGAGGCTACGAGCAGTACTTC. This codes for CASSSRDGGYEQYF. The chain employs TRBV14 and TRBJ2-7, with D perhaps matching TRBD1 or TRBD2 (5 bases each). Per germline, CDR1 SGHDN and CDR2 FVKESK. Trimming pared 5 bases from V and 3 bases from J, leaving 14 bases between. The CDR3 has 14 amino acids.

The chain uses TRBV30 and TRBJ1-4, with D perhaps matching TRBD1 (5 bases). The CDR3 is made up of 14 amino acids. In germline, CDR1 is GTSNPN, CDR2 SVGIG (reference sequence). V was clipped by 5 bases and J by 8 bases, with 18 bases between them. The CDR3 protein is CAWGQGVYGEKLFF. CDR3 coding DNA: TGTGCCTGGGGTCAAGGGGTGTATGGGGAAAAACTGTTTTTT.

The V call is TRBV30, the J call TRBJ1-6; D ambiguous. The germline V gene encodes CDR1 GTSNPN and CDR2 SVGIG (reference sequence). Trimming took off 7 bases at V and 10 bases at J, with 23 bases between the two ends. This CDR3 has 15 residues. The CDR3 sequence: CASMPLSGDGSPLHF. In DNA, the CDR3 is TGTGCCTCAATGCCCTTGAGTGGAGATGGGTCACCCCTCCACTTT.